Listed below are T cell receptor beta chains from one sample, sequenced in a study of blood T cell repertoires in COVID-19. The protocol was immunoSEQ multiplex PCR, while the TCRdb copy is restricted to in-frame clones and leaves out a portion. The data contain approximately 100,000 clones, over 55% of them singletons. Sequencing was performed on peripheral blood. The origin of the receptors is a human donor with acute or convalescent COVID-19. The donor label of this sample is uncertain. Both conserved end residues are part of each CDR3. D genes are given only for firm matches. Only some rows state a clone size, as once, few, many or a class for expanded clones.

TRBJ1-5	.	TRBD1	TRBV5-1	TGCGCCAGCAGCTTGGGGGGACAGAATCAGCCCCAGCATTTT	CASSLGGQNQPQHF
TRBJ1-2	.	TRBD1	TRBV5-1	TGCGCCAGCAGCTGGGACAGGGCAGACCGCTATGGCTACACCTTC	CASSWDRADRYGYTF
TRBJ1-2	.	TRBD1	TRBV6-5	TGTGCCAGCAGTTATCCAGGGGGCTATGGCTACACCTTC	CASSYPGGYGYTF
TRBJ2-7	few	.	TRBV5-1	TGCGCCAGCAGCCAGACAGGAGTAGGGTCGGCGGCCTACGAGCAGTACTTC	CASSQTGVGSAAYEQYF
TRBJ1-1	.	.	TRBV12-3/TRBV12-4	TGTGCCAGCAGTCCCCGCGACACTGAAGCTTTCTTT	CASSPRDTEAFF
TRBJ2-3	.	TRBD2	TRBV5-1	TGCGCCAGCAGCTTTTCATTAGCGGGGAGCTTCGATACGCAGTATTTT	CASSFSLAGSFDTQYF
TRBJ2-3	.	TRBD1	TRBV18	TGTGCCAGCTCACTCGGACAGGGCAGGGCAGATACGCAGTATTTT	CASSLGQGRADTQYF
TRBJ2-5	.	TRBD2	TRBV6-5	TGTGCCAGCAATAGGGGAGGGGAGACCCAGTACTTC	CASNRGGETQYF
TRBJ1-4	.	.	TRBV28	TGTGCCAGCAGCCCGGCGGGGGCGCTAAAAAAACTGTTTTTT	CASSPAGALKKLFF
TRBJ1-2	.	TRBD1	TRBV2	TGTGCCAGCAGTGAAGCATCCTGGACAGGGGTTTCTGGCTACACCTTC	CASSEASWTGVSGYTF
TRBJ1-2	.	.	TRBV2	TGTGCCAGCAGTGAGCAGGGGCTGTCCTACGGCTACACCTTC	CASSEQGLSYGYTF
TRBJ2-3	.	TRBD2	TRBV3-1/TRBV3-2	TGTGCCAGCAGCCAAGAGCGGGGGACTACGCAGTATTTT	CASSQERGTTQYF
TRBJ2-7	once	.	TRBV5-1	TGCGCCAGCAGCTTGGCTCTTAGCGGAACGTTCGAGCAGTACTTC	CASSLALSGTFEQYF
TRBJ1-5	.	TRBD1	TRBV10-1	TGCGCCAGCCTGACAGGGGAAGACAATCAGCCCCAGCATTTT	CASLTGEDNQPQHF
TRBJ2-7	.	TRBD1	TRBV9	TGTGCCAGCAGCCCTGACAGGGGGCCGACCTACGAGCAGTACTTC	CASSPDRGPTYEQYF
TRBJ1-2	few	TRBD1	TRBV3-1/TRBV3-2	TGTGCCAGCAGCCAAGGGGGACAGGGCGGCTACACCTTC	CASSQGGQGGYTF
TRBJ1-2	few	.	TRBV7-2	TGTGCCAGCAGCCACCCGAGACACGAGGGAACCCTCTATGGCTACACCTTC	CASSHPRHEGTLYGYTF
TRBJ1-2	once	TRBD1	TRBV6-5	TGTGCCAGCAGTTATTCGGGGACAGGATTCAATGGCTACACCTTC	CASSYSGTGFNGYTF
TRBJ1-1	many	.	TRBV28	TGTGCCAGCAGTCCAACTAGTCCTGTGGACACTGAAGCTTTCTTT	CASSPTSPVDTEAFF
TRBJ1-6	.	TRBD1	TRBV18	TGTGCCAGCTCCCAGACAGGGGATAATTCACCCCTCCACTTT	CASSQTGDNSPLHF
TRBJ1-5	few	TRBD1	TRBV6-5	TGTGCCAGCAGTTACAGCAGGGGGCACAATCAGCCCCAGCATTTT	CASSYSRGHNQPQHF
TRBJ2-7	.	TRBD1	TRBV7-9	TGTGCCAGCAGCTCACCGGGACAGCTCTCCTACGAGCAGTACTTC	CASSSPGQLSYEQYF
TRBJ2-7	.	TRBD1	TRBV7-8	TGTGCCAGCAGCCGAGACAGGGAACTTCGCTACGAGCAGTACTTC	CASSRDRELRYEQYF
TRBJ2-5	few	.	TRBV11-2	TGTGCCAGCAGCCGCGATGGAGAGACCCAGTACTTC	CASSRDGETQYF
TRBJ2-7	.	TRBD1	TRBV24-1	TGTGCCACCAGTGATGGGAACAGGGGAAGCAACGAGCAGTACTTC	CATSDGNRGSNEQYF
TRBJ1-2	.	TRBD1	TRBV19	TGTGCCAGTACCGGGACAGAGAGGCTTTATGGCTACACCTTC	CASTGTERLYGYTF
TRBJ2-7	.	.	TRBV28	TGTGCCAGCAGCCGGCAGTACTTC	CASSRQYF
TRBJ1-1	many	.	TRBV19	TGTGCCAGTAGTACGAGGTGGAATGAAGCTTTCTTT	CASSTRWNEAFF
TRBJ2-5	few	.	TRBV12-3/TRBV12-4	TGTGCCAGCAGTCTCGAAACACAAGAGACCCAGTACTTC	CASSLETQETQYF
TRBJ1-6	.	.	TRBV5-3	TGTGCCAGAAGCTTTGAGGGTCCAACCTCCTATAATTCACCCCTCCACTTT	CARSFEGPTSYNSPLHF
TRBJ1-1	.	.	TRBV12-5	TGTGCTAGTGGTTTGGTACTAGGCAGGGAGGGGAACACTGAAGCTTTCTTT	CASGLVLGREGNTEAFF
TRBJ1-2	few	TRBD1	TRBV4-1	TGCGCCAGCAGCCTTCTCGGGGGACAGGGGATAGGCTACACCTTC	CASSLLGGQGIGYTF
TRBJ2-1	.	.	TRBV9	TGTGCCAGCAGCGTTAGCGGCTCCTACAATGAGCAGTTCTTC	CASSVSGSYNEQFF
TRBJ2-1	.	.	TRBV5-5	TGTGCCAGCAGCTTCCTAGATAATGAGCAGTTCTTC	CASSFLDNEQFF
TRBJ1-1	.	.	TRBV4-1	TGCGCCAGCAGCCAAGTAGGGGCAGTATCCATGAACACTGAAGCTTTCTTT	CASSQVGAVSMNTEAFF